This is a list of T cell receptor beta chains from one sample in a study of read filtering for tumor transcriptome and immune sequencing. TCRdb independently ran MiXCR on the reads; one entry per CDR3 protein. The sample comprises tens of thousands of distinct CDR3 sequences, over 11% of which are singletons, and under 55% rests with the top ten. The sample taken for sequencing was a population of CD138-negative cells sorted from bone marrow. Receptors were obtained from a donor aged 40 or older with multiple myeloma. The CDR3 runs from the conserved cysteine through the conserved F or W.

>TRBV27
CASIGTAELQYF
>TRBV5-1
CASSLEGDFSYEQYF
>TRBV10-3
CAISEFAGTFNEQFF
>TRBV7-8
CASSPQISGSVFNEQFF
>TRBV14
CASSPGTGGGNSPLHF
>TRBV7-9
CASPPGLAEETQYF
>TRBV12-3/TRBV12-4
CASSPRDYNEQFF
>TRBV28
CASRPETATYEQYF
>TRBV9
CASSVSGGDTGELFF
>TRBV7-3
CASSPAGDAGTDTQYF
>TRBV7-2
CASSLRQPTGELFF
>TRBV7-9
CASSSDRGQDTQYF
>TRBV5-1
CASRRGGDGDTEAFF
>TRBV18
CASSPTDSKNTEAFF
>TRBV12-3/TRBV12-4
CASSFRTGSNTEAFF
>TRBV7-9
CASSLGQGRVDEQFF
>TRBV29-1
CSVGISGGPGYEQYF
>TRBV11-2
CASSFGTGTATGELFF
>TRBV7-2
CASSLDQGKLFF
>TRBV10-3
CANAPTEIPSNEQFF
>TRBV4-1
CASSQREFGTDTQYF
>TRBV27
CASRRKGRETQYF
>TRBV7-9
CASSFDGNTEAFF
>TRBV15
CATSRFRQGNTEAFF
>TRBV20-1
CSARDRGTEAFF
>TRBV6-6
CASSERYEQYF
>TRBV20-1
CSATSSQREHYNEQFF
>TRBV7-6
CASSLERGQGAREQYF